A single sample is the source of the 27 T cell receptor beta chains below, sequenced in a study of blood T cell repertoires in COVID-19. TCRdb keeps only in-frame clones here, not all; method: immunoSEQ multiplex PCR. The sample includes 250,000 to 300,000 clones, approximately 84% of them seen just once. Sequences were obtained from PBMCs or T cells enriched from blood (not recorded which). Receptor source: a young man who had recovered from COVID-19.

The chain uses TRBV5-4 and TRBJ2-5; TRBD1 aligns across 9 bases. CDR1 is SGHNT and CDR2 is YYREEE in the germline V gene (reference sequence). J lost 4 bases, V lost 0 bases, and 4 bases had no gene match. CDR3 length: 15 amino acids. In DNA, the CDR3 is TGTGCCAGCAGCTTGGCACGGGACAGGGTAGAGACCCAGTACTTC. Its protein product is CASSLARDRVETQYF.

The chain is built from TRBV28 and TRBJ1-2; no definite D call. Looked up from germline, CDR1 is MDHEN and CDR2 is SYDVKM. The CDR3 has 14 amino acids. V lost 3 bases, J lost 0 bases, and 8 bases lay in between. In DNA form, the CDR3 reads TGTGCCAGCAGTTTCGGAGCAGCTAACTATGGCTACACCTTC. Residues: CASSFGAANYGYTF.

This clone was seen a handful of times. The CDR3 nucleotides read TGTGCCTGGAGTGAGGGACAGGCTGGAAACACCATATATTTT. Translating it yields CAWSEGQAGNTIYF. This chain links TRBV30 with TRBJ1-3, with TRBD1 matching over 8 bases. The CDR3 spans 14 residues. Germline CDR1 is GTSNPN and CDR2 is SVGIG (reference sequence). The ends lost 1 base at V and 2 bases at J; junction bases unmatched: 1.

The gene calls are TRBV6-1 and TRBJ2-1; 13 bases are shared with TRBD2. CDR1 MNHNS and CDR2 SASEGT come from the germline V gene. The V and J ends lost 4 bases and 5 bases, in that order; junction bases with no gene match: 5. CDR3 length: 16 amino acids. The CDR3 here is CASSGMGLAGNNEQFF. Written as DNA, the CDR3 is TGTGCCAGCAGTGGGATGGGACTAGCGGGGAACAATGAGCAGTTCTTC.

This sequence joins TRBV14 and TRBJ2-7, with TRBD1 identical over 8 bases. Unmatched junction bases numbered 8, after V lost 5 bases and J lost 5 bases. Germline CDR1 and CDR2: SGHDN and FVKESK. The CDR3 contains 14 residues. In DNA, the CDR3 is TGTGCCAGCAGCGCGACAGGGGACCCTAACGAGCAGTACTTC. As protein: CASSATGDPNEQYF. The full variable domain, in which reference TRBV14 and TRBJ2-7 provide the parts outside the CDR3, is EAGVTQFPSHSVIEKGQTVTLRCDPISGHDNLYWYRRVMGKEIKFLLHFVKESKQDESGMPNNRFLAERTGGTYSTLKVQPAELEDSGVYFCASSATGDPNEQYFGPGTRLTVT.

The gene calls are TRBV7-9 and TRBJ2-7, with 13 bases fitting TRBD2. The CDR3 is 14 amino acids. Germline V CDR1 and CDR2: SEHNR, FQNEAQ (reference sequence). V dropped 4 bases and J dropped 5; count of bases not matched to a gene: 2. This CDR3 reads CASSSTSGRDEQYF. The CDR3 nucleotides are TGTGCCAGCAGCTCCACTAGCGGGAGGGACGAGCAGTACTTC.

This clone was detected once. The V gene is TRBV12-3 or TRBV12-4, the J gene TRBJ1-5; unclear D gene. The CDR3 has 12 residues. Trimming pared 3 bases from V and 7 bases from J, leaving 7 bases between. The CDR3 DNA follows: TGTGCCAGCAGTTTCGAGGGCCAGCCCCAGCATTTT. The encoded protein is CASSFEGQPQHF.

The CDR3 sequence: CASSLEGGGQPQHF. CDR3 nucleotides: TGTGCCAGCAGCTTAGAGGGGGGGGGTCAGCCCCAGCATTTT. This rearrangement joins TRBV7-2 to TRBJ1-5, with D possibly being TRBD1 (6 bases). This CDR3 comprises 14 residues. V lost 1 base and J lost 6, with 10 bases in between. Germline CDR1 SGHTA, CDR2 FQGNSA.

This clone was observed a handful of times. The J gene is TRBJ2-7, the V gene TRBV12-5; D is possibly TRBD1 (6 bases). The germline CDR1 and CDR2 sequences are LGHNT and FRNRAP. V shed 7 bases and J shed 2 bases, with 15 bases lying between them. The CDR3 is 14 amino acids. In DNA, the CDR3 is TGTGCTAGTGTCTCCACAGGGCCGACCTACGAGCAGTACTTC. It specifies CASVSTGPTYEQYF.

The chain joins TRBV18 to TRBJ2-2, with 7 bases lining up with TRBD1. Trimming took 4 bases from V and 0 from J; bases not matched to a gene: 5. Germline values: CDR1 KGHSH, CDR2 LQKENI. This CDR3 has 16 amino acids. CDR3 sequence reads: CASSLGQVSNTGELFF. The CDR3 DNA follows: TGTGCCAGCTCACTAGGACAGGTCTCGAACACCGGGGAGCTGTTTTTT.

CDR3 sequence reads: CASSLARQGTEAFF. In DNA, the CDR3 is TGTGCCAGCAGCTTAGCGCGACAGGGAACTGAAGCTTTCTTT. This chain joins TRBV11-3 and TRBJ1-1; 7 bases line up with TRBD1. V lost 1 base, J lost 5 bases, and 4 bases stayed unmatched. The germline gives CDR1 SGHNT, CDR2 YENEEA. The CDR3 totals 14 residues.

The V gene is TRBV5-1, the J gene TRBJ2-5; 9 nucleotides align to TRBD2. There are 15 residues in the CDR3. CDR1 and CDR2 from the germline V gene are SGHRS and YFSETQ. The V gene end was trimmed by 4 bases and the J gene end by 0 bases; junction bases not matched to a gene: 4. CDR3 residues: CASSGRTSDQETQYF. The CDR3 nucleotides are TGCGCCAGCAGCGGAAGGACTAGCGACCAAGAGACCCAGTACTTC.

In nucleotides, the CDR3 is TGTGCCAGCAGGGGGCAGACAGATACGCAGTATTTT. Translating it yields CASRGQTDTQYF. This chain links TRBV5-6 with TRBJ2-3, with a weak D call TRBD1 (5 bases). Looked up from germline, CDR1 is SGHDT and CDR2 is YYEEEE. This CDR3 comprises 12 residues. With 5 bases removed from V and 3 bases from J, the gap between germline ends came to 7 bases.

This chain links TRBV5-1 with TRBJ1-5; no clear D. V shed 4 bases and J shed 1 base, with 12 bases lying between them. CDR1 is SGHRS, CDR2 YFSETQ, per germline. The CDR3 is 15 residues long. This CDR3 reads CASSPDGKSNQPQHF. For the CDR3, the DNA is TGCGCCAGCAGCCCCGACGGGAAGAGCAATCAGCCCCAGCATTTT.

The chain links TRBV5-1 to TRBJ1-1; D gene uncertain. V lost 4 bases and J 0 bases, leaving 10 bases between the germline ends. CDR1 and CDR2 (germline): SGHRS, YFSETQ. The CDR3 loop spans 14 amino acids. In DNA, the CDR3 is TGCGCCAGCAGCACCGAACAGCTGAACACTGAAGCTTTCTTT. The encoded protein is CASSTEQLNTEAFF.

The chain recombines TRBV30 with TRBJ2-1; TRBD2 aligns across 7 bases. Germline V gene lookup returns CDR1 GTSNPN and CDR2 SVGIG (reference sequence). The ends lost 3 bases at V and 7 bases at J; junction bases unmatched: 9. This CDR3 has 14 amino acids. In DNA form, the CDR3 reads TGTGCCTGGAGCGAGTCACTAGCGCTAAATGAGCAGTTCTTC. This encodes CAWSESLALNEQFF.

The J gene is TRBJ1-5, the V gene TRBV19, with TRBD1 matching 9 bases. CDR1 is LNHDA and CDR2 is SQIVND in the germline V gene (reference sequence). Trimming removed 3 bases from V and 1 base from J; junction bases left unmatched: 1. This CDR3 has 15 amino acids. CDR3 in DNA: TGTGCCAGTAGTATGGGGACAGGGAGCAATCAGCCCCAGCATTTT. Translating it yields CASSMGTGSNQPQHF.

CDR3 nucleotides: TGTGCCAGCAGTACAACAGGAATTTTGAACACTGAAGCTTTCTTT. Encoded protein: CASSTTGILNTEAFF. This rearrangement joins TRBV28 to TRBJ1-1; maybe TRBD1 (5 bases). V lost 5 bases, J lost 0 bases, and 13 bases lay in between. CDR3 size: 15 residues. The germline gives CDR1 MDHEN, CDR2 SYDVKM.

The chain links TRBV5-6 to TRBJ2-5; 11 bases are shared with TRBD2. Germline CDR1 SGHDT, CDR2 YYEEEE. V dropped 4 bases and J dropped 2; count of bases not matched to a gene: 4. There are 15 residues in the CDR3. DNA of the CDR3: TGTGCCAGCAGCCAGACTAGCGGGGCACAAGAGACCCAGTACTTC. It yields the protein CASSQTSGAQETQYF.

This chain connects TRBV7-8 to TRBJ2-2; TRBD2 matches at 9 bases. After removal of 2 bases from V and 1 base from J, the junction contained 17 bases not matched to a gene. Germline CDR1 SGHVS, CDR2 FQNEAQ. This CDR3 spans 21 amino acids. The chain's CDR3 is CASSLPVGYERGDRNTGELFF. The CDR3 nucleotides are TGTGCCAGCAGCTTACCGGTCGGTTATGAGCGGGGGGATCGGAACACCGGGGAGCTGTTTTTT. Filled out from reference TRBV7-8 and TRBJ2-2, the complete variable domain reads GAGVSQSPRYKVAKRGQDVALRCDPISGHVSLFWYQQALGQGPEFLTYFQNEAQLDKSGLPSDRFFAERPEGSVSTLKIQRTQQEDSAVYLCASSLPVGYERGDRNTGELFFGEGSRLTVL.

This clone was counted a single time. V is TRBV11-2 and J is TRBJ1-5; TRBD1 is a possible D gene (5 bases). Deletions cut 6 bases from V and 0 bases from J, with 18 bases between. The CDR3 covers 17 residues. CDR1 is SGHAT, CDR2 FQNNGV, per germline. As DNA, the CDR3 is TGTGCCAGCAGTTTGTTTGGGGGGATATATAGCAATCAGCCCCAGCATTTT. This sequence encodes CASSLFGGIYSNQPQHF.

The chain has TRBV11-2 and TRBJ2-2; 9 nucleotides match TRBD2. From germline, CDR1 is SGHAT and CDR2 FQNNGV. With 4 bases clipped from V and 6 bases from J, the junction kept 6 bases outside the gene matches. This CDR3 has 15 amino acids. DNA for the CDR3: TGTGCCAGCAGCTATAGCGGGAGCACCCCCGGGGAGCTGTTTTTT. Protein product: CASSYSGSTPGELFF.

This chain connects TRBV2 to TRBJ2-5; TRBD2 matches 7 bases. The CDR3 length is 15 residues. The germline V gene encodes CDR1 SNHLY and CDR2 FYNNEI. The trim removed 5 bases at V and 4 bases at J, leaving 10 bases unmatched. The CDR3 nucleotides are TGTGCCAGCAGTTTTTGGTGGGGGGGTGGAGAGACCCAGTACTTC. Residues: CASSFWWGGGETQYF.

This sequence joins TRBV5-1 and TRBJ2-7; 10 nucleotides line up with TRBD2. The V segment lost 0 bases and the J segment 0 bases; nucleotides outside the gene matches: 6. CDR3 size: 17 residues. Germline assignment: CDR1 SGHRS and CDR2 YFSETQ. The CDR3 DNA follows: TGCGCCAGCAGCTTGGGGCCTAGCGGGAGTAACTCCTACGAGCAGTACTTC. Protein: CASSLGPSGSNSYEQYF.

The chain recombines TRBV5-1 with TRBJ1-1; D is undetermined. CDR3 length: 13 amino acids. The V gene lost 4 bases and the J gene lost 4 bases, with 11 bases spanning the gap. The germline V gene has CDR1 SGHRS and CDR2 YFSETQ. CDR3 in amino acids: CASSRWEATEAFF. CDR3 nucleotides: TGCGCCAGCAGCCGGTGGGAGGCCACTGAAGCTTTCTTT.

This clone has just one count. This sequence joins TRBV9 and TRBJ1-1; D unclear. Germline CDR1 is SGDLS and CDR2 is YYNGEE. The CDR3 has 15 amino acids. The ends were cut back, 0 bases at V and 1 base at J, with 10 bases in the middle. CDR3: CASSVAGSRNTEAFF. For the CDR3, the DNA is TGTGCCAGCAGCGTAGCGGGATCTCGGAACACTGAAGCTTTCTTT.

DNA for the CDR3: TGTGCCTGGAGGAGACAGGGCCGCTTGGGCTACACCTTC. Protein sequence: CAWRRQGRLGYTF. The genes are TRBV30 and TRBJ1-2; TRBD1 matches 7 bases. The V and J ends lost 3 bases and 8 bases, in that order; junction bases with no gene match: 9. This CDR3 spans 13 amino acids. CDR1 GTSNPN and CDR2 SVGIG come from the germline V gene (reference sequence).